Following are 10 T cell receptor beta chains from one sample sequenced in a study of shared clonotypes between healthy human individuals. The assay was immunoSEQ multiplex PCR, and TCRdb's table has in-frame clones only and misses some. The profile shows more than 2,000,000 clones, approximately 94% of them singletons. Material: naive CD4+ T cells sorted from blood. Specified subset: CD45RA+ positively selected. Receptors were obtained from a young man in good health.

This chain links TRBV7-8 with TRBJ1-4; no clear D. The germline CDR1 and CDR2 sequences are SGHVS and FQNEAQ. The V end was cut by 1 base, the J end by 8 bases, with 14 bases between. The CDR3 length is 15 residues. The CDR3 here is CASSLEGGHREKLFF. CDR3 coding DNA: TGTGCCAGCAGCTTAGAGGGCGGCCATCGGGAAAAACTGTTTTTT.

The chain recombines TRBV6-5 with TRBJ2-2, with D hard to call. With 5 bases removed from V and 0 bases from J, the gap between germline ends came to 7 bases. This CDR3 region has 14 residues. The germline gives CDR1 MNHEY, CDR2 SVGAGI. This CDR3 is CASSNTANTGELFF. The CDR3 DNA reads TGTGCCAGCAGTAACACAGCGAACACCGGGGAGCTGTTTTTT.

As to this clone: An end of the junction differs from the germline gene, which may be a read error. The chain has TRBV6-5 and TRBJ2-1; D is possibly TRBD2 (6 bases). Looked up from germline, CDR1 is MNHEY and CDR2 is SVGAGI. The CDR3 is 12 amino acids. The DNA of the CDR3 is TGTGCCAGCAGAAGGGACTCGCTTGAGGAGTTCTTC. Protein product: CASRRDSLEEFF.

This clone was detected once. V gene TRBV27 combines with J gene TRBJ1-4; a weak D match, TRBD1 (5 bases). The CDR3 loop spans 15 amino acids. Germline lookup yields CDR1 MNHEY and CDR2 SMNVEV (reference sequence). V was shortened by 3 bases and J by 4 bases, with 12 bases between the two germline ends. DNA for the CDR3: TGTGCCAGCAGTTTGGAGGGACGGCATAATGAAAAACTGTTTTTT. Encoded protein: CASSLEGRHNEKLFF.

This chain joins TRBV29-1 and TRBJ2-7; 10 bases are shared with TRBD1. The CDR3 runs 16 residues. Germline values: CDR1 SQVTM, CDR2 ANQGSEA. Losses at the gene ends were 4 bases for V and 2 bases for J; bases not matched to a gene: 11. CDR3 loop: CSVAPPGDRGTYEQYF. The DNA of the CDR3 is TGCAGCGTTGCCCCCCCCGGGGACAGGGGCACCTACGAGCAGTACTTC.

The CDR3 sequence is CASSIQGKNQPQHF. CDR3 DNA sequence: TGTGCCAGTAGTATACAGGGTAAAAATCAGCCCCAGCATTTT. This rearrangement joins TRBV19 to TRBJ1-5, with D possibly TRBD1 on 5 matching bases. The CDR3 runs 14 residues. The V and J ends lost 2 bases and 4 bases respectively, with 9 bases between them. Per the germline V gene, CDR1 is LNHDA and CDR2 is SQIVND (reference sequence).

This sequence joins TRBV5-6 and TRBJ2-7, with 11 positions matching TRBD2. The J segment lost 4 bases and the V segment lost 4 bases, leaving 4 bases of the junction unmatched. Germline CDR1 is SGHDT and CDR2 is YYEEEE. The CDR3 length is 14 residues. CDR3 loop: CASSLLAGVYEQYF. The CDR3 coding sequence is TGTGCCAGCAGCCTACTAGCGGGAGTGTACGAGCAGTACTTC.

A word on this clone: Other DNA sequences from this sample encode an identical CDR3 as well. The gene calls are TRBV18 and TRBJ1-6; no firm D call. The V gene's germline CDR1 is KGHSH and CDR2 LQKENI. The CDR3 extends over 12 amino acids. V lost 0 bases and J lost 10, with 4 bases in between. In DNA form, the CDR3 reads TGTGCCAGCTCACCACCCGGATCACCCCTCCACTTT. Translation: CASSPPGSPLHF.

This clone was seen a handful of times. In nucleotides, the CDR3 is TGTGCCAGTACGAACCGGGACGGGCTTTATGGCTACACCTTC. It encodes CASTNRDGLYGYTF. V gene TRBV19 combines with J gene TRBJ1-2; the D gene is possibly TRBD1 (5 bases). Germline V gene sequence: CDR1 LNHDA, CDR2 SQIVND (reference sequence). The CDR3 totals 14 residues. The V gene lost 7 bases and the J gene lost 5 bases, with 17 bases spanning the gap.

The chain combines TRBV7-6 with TRBJ1-6; D perhaps matches TRBD1 (5 bases). V was cut by 0 bases and J by 9 bases, with 9 bases left in between. The CDR3 has 14 amino acids. Germline-derived CDR1 and CDR2 are SGHVS and FNYEAQ. The CDR3 reads CASSLAGETSPLHF. In DNA, the CDR3 is TGTGCCAGCAGCTTAGCAGGGGAGACTTCACCCCTCCACTTT.